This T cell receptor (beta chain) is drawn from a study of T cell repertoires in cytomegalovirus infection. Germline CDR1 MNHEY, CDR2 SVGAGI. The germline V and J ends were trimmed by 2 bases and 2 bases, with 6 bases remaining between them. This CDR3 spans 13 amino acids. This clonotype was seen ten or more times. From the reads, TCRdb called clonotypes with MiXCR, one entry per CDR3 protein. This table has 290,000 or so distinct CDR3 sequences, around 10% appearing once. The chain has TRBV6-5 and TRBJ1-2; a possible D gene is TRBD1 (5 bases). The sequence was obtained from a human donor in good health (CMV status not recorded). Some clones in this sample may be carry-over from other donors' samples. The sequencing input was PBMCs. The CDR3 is CASSYKGNYGYTF. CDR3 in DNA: TGTGCCAGCAGTTACAAGGGGAACTATGGCTACACCTTC.